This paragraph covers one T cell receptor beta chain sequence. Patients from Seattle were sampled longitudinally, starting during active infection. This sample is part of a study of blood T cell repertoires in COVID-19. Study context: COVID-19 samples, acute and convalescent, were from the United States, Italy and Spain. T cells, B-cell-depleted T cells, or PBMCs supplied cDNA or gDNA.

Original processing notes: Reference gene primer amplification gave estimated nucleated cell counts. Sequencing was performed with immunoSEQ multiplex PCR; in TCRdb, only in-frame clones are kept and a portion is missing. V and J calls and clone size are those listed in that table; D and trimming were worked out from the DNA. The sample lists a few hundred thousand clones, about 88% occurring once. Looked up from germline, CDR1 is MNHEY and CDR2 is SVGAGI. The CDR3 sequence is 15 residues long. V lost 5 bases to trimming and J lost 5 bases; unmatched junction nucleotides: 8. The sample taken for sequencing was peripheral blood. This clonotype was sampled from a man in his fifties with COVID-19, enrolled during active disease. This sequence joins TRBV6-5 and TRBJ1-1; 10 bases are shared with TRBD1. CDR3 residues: CASSRTGTGVTEAFF. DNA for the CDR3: TGTGCCAGCAGTAGGACCGGGACAGGGGTTACTGAAGCTTTCTTT.